This T cell receptor (beta chain) was recovered during a study of T cell changes during pregnancy in multiple sclerosis. The data were produced by immunoSEQ multiplex PCR, yet TCRdb's version contains in-frame clones alone and is incomplete. The sample has more than 55,000 clones; 75% to 90% are singletons. This receptor was taken from a female donor with multiple sclerosis, enrolled in a pregnancy study. Sequencing used peripheral blood, obtained after pregnancy.

The CDR3 protein is CASSQEWGGEQYF. The CDR3 DNA reads TGCGCCAGCAGCCAAGAGTGGGGAGGGGAGCAGTACTTC. This chain joins TRBV4-3 and TRBJ2-7; 7 positions agree with TRBD2. The CDR3 is 13 amino acids. CDR1 is LGHNA, CDR2 YSLEER, per germline. J gave up 7 bases and V 0 bases, and 3 bases lay outside the gene matches.